This T cell receptor beta chain was obtained from a study of regulatory T cells in long-lasting Graves disease. This sample's time point: newly diagnosed GD, antithyroid drugs for less than 3 months. There was RNA extracted from PBMCs, and the TCR library was made from it. Germline lookup yields CDR1 SGHTA and CDR2 FQGNSA. The V and J ends lost 5 bases and 7 bases respectively, with 18 bases between them. The CDR3 is 15 residues long. Construction of TCR beta libraries relied on iRepertoire HTBI primers and on Arm-PCR targeting CDR3 regions. TCRdb ran MiXCR on the multiplex PCR reads and lists one entry per CDR3 protein. The top ten hold about 11% of the sample, which has more than 400,000 distinct CDR3 sequences, about 15% seen once. This same sample was also taken into another study, of T cells in Graves' hyperthyroidism and ophthalmopathy.

The chain has TRBV7-2 and TRBJ2-1; D perhaps matches TRBD2 (6 bases). This specimen was peripheral blood mononuclear cells (PBMCs), taken at new diagnosis, from a patient treated with antithyroid drugs. This TCR derives from a woman younger than 45 with Graves disease. CDR3 bases: TGTGCCAGCAGCCCGGGTGGAGGGAGAAGGAATGAGCAGTTCTTC. Translation: CASSPGGGRRNEQFF.